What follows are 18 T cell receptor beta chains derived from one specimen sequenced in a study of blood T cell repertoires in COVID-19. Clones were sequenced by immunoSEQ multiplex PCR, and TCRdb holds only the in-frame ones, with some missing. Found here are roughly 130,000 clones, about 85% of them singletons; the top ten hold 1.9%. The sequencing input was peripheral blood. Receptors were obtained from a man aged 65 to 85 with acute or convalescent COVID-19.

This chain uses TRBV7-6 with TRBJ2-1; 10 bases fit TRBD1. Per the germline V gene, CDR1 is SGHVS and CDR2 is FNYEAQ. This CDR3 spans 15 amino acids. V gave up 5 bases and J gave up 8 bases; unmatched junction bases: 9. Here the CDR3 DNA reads TGTGCCAGCAGCCAAACGCCCGGGACAGGGGATGAGCAGTTCTTC. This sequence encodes CASSQTPGTGDEQFF.

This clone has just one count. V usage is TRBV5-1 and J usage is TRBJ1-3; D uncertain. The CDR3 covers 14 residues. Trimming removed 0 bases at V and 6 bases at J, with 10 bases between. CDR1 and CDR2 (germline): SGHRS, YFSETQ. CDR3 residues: CASSLDAGQNTIYF. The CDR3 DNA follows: TGCGCCAGCAGCTTGGATGCGGGTCAAAACACCATATATTTT. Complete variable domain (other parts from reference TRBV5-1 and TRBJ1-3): KAGVTQTPRYLIKTRGQQVTLSCSPISGHRSVSWYQQTPGQGLQFLFEYFSETQRNKGNFPGRFSGRQFSNSRSEMNVSTLELGDSALYLCASSLDAGQNTIYFGEGSWLTVV.

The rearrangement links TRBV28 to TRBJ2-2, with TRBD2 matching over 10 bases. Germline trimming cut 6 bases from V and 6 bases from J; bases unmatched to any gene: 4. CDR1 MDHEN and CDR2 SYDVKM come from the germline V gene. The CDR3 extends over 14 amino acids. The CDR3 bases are TGTGCCAGCAGCCTTGGGACTAGCGCCGGGGAGCTGTTTTTT. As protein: CASSLGTSAGELFF.

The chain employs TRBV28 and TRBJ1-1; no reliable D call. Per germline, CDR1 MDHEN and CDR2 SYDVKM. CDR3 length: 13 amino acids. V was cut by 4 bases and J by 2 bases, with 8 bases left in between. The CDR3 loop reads CASSSTANTEAFF. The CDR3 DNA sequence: TGTGCCAGCAGTTCAACAGCAAACACTGAAGCTTTCTTT.

CDR3 DNA: TGTGCCAGCAGTTACGAGGGAATTGGCTACACCTTC. It specifies CASSYEGIGYTF. The rearrangement links TRBV6-6 to TRBJ1-2; D call uncertain. The CDR3 contains 12 residues. V gave up 2 bases and J gave up 7 bases, with 8 bases separating them. The germline V gene has CDR1 MNHNY and CDR2 SVGAGI (reference sequence).

For the CDR3, the DNA is TGTGCCAGCAGCTTGGGGCGGGGGAGCTACGAGCAGTACTTC. Amino acid sequence: CASSLGRGSYEQYF. V is TRBV5-5 and J is TRBJ2-7; 7 bases fit TRBD2. Germline loops: CDR1 SGHKS, CDR2 YYEKEE (reference sequence). V lost 0 bases, J lost 3 bases, and 3 bases stayed unmatched. This CDR3 spans 14 amino acids.

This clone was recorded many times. As DNA, the CDR3 is TGCAGCGCTCAAGGGGACAGGGCTTACGAGCAGTACTTC. Translating gives CSAQGDRAYEQYF. The genes are TRBV29-1 and TRBJ2-7; 9 bases match TRBD1. With V trimmed by 7 bases and J by 4 bases, 8 bases remained unmatched. CDR3 length: 13 amino acids. Germline-derived CDR1 and CDR2 are SQVTM and ANQGSEA.

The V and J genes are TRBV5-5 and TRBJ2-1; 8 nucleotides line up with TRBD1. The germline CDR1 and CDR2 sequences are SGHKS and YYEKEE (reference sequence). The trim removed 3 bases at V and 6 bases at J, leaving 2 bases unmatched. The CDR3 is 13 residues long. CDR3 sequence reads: CASSWTGFNEQFF. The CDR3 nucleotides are TGTGCCAGCAGCTGGACAGGGTTCAATGAGCAGTTCTTC.

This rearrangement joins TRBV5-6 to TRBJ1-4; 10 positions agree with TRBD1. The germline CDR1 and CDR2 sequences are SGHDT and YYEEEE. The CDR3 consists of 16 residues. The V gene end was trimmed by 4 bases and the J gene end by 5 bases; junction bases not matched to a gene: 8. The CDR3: CASSLLPGQGNEKLFF. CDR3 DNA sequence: TGTGCCAGCAGCCTCTTACCGGGACAGGGGAATGAAAAACTGTTTTTT.

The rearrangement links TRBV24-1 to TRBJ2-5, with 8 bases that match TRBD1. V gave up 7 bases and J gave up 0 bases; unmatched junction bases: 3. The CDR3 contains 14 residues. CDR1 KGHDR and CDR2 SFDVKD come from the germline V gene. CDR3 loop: CATRKTGDQETQYF. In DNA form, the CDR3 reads TGTGCCACCAGGAAGACAGGGGACCAAGAGACCCAGTACTTC.

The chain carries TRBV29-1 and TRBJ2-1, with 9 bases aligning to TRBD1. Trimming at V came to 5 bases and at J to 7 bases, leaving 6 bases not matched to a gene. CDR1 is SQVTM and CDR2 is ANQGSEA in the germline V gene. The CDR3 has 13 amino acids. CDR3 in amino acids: CSVKRGTGNEQFF. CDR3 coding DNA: TGCAGCGTTAAACGCGGGACAGGGAATGAGCAGTTCTTC.

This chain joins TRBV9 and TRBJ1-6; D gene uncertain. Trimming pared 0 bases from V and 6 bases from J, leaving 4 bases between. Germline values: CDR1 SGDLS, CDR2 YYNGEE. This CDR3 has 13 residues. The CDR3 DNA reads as TGTGCCAGCAGCGTAGACAGTAATTCACCCCTCCACTTT. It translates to CASSVDSNSPLHF.

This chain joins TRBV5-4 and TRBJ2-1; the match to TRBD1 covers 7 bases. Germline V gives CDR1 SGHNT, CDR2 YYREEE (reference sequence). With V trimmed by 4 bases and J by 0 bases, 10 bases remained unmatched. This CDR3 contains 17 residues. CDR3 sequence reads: CASSRRDSPRSYNEQFF. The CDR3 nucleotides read TGTGCCAGCAGCCGCAGGGACAGCCCACGCTCCTACAATGAGCAGTTCTTC. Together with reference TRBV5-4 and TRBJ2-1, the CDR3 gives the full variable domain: ETGVTQSPTHLIKTRGQQVTLRCSSQSGHNTVSWYQQALGQGPQFIFQYYREEENGRGNFPPRFSGLQFPNYSSELNVNALELDDSALYLCASSRRDSPRSYNEQFFGPGTRLTVL.

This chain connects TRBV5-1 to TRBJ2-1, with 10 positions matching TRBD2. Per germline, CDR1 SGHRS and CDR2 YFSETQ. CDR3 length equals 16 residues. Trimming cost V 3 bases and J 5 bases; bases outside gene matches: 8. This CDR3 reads CASSSKLAGYHNEQFF. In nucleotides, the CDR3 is TGCGCCAGCAGCTCAAAACTAGCGGGGTACCACAATGAGCAGTTCTTC.

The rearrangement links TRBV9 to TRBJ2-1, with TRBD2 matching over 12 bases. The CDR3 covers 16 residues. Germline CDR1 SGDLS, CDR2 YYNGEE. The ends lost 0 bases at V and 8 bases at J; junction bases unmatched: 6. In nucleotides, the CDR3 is TGTGCCAGCAGCGTAGGGCCTAGCGGGGGGGCCTATGAGCAGTTCTTC. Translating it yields CASSVGPSGGAYEQFF.

Here the CDR3 reads CASSPGQGPNEKLFF. The CDR3 bases are TGTGCCAGCAGCCCCGGACAGGGACCTAATGAAAAACTGTTTTTT. The chain links TRBV7-9 to TRBJ1-4; 8 bases are shared with TRBD1. CDR1 and CDR2 from the germline V gene are SEHNR and FQNEAQ (reference sequence). The ends lost 5 bases at V and 3 bases at J; junction bases unmatched: 5. The length of the CDR3 is 15 residues.

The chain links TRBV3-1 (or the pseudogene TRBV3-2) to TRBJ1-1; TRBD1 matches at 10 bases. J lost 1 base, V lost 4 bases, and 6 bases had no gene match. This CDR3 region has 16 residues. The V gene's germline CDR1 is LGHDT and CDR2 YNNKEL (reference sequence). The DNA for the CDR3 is TGTGCCAGCAGCCGAGGGACAGGGGAGGGGAACACTGAAGCTTTCTTT. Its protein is CASSRGTGEGNTEAFF.

DNA for the CDR3: TGTGCCACCAGTGATTCCGGGACAGGGGGCAGTGAGCAGTTCTTC. Translated: CATSDSGTGGSEQFF. The J gene is TRBJ2-1, the V gene TRBV24-1; 12 nucleotides align to TRBD1. Germline trimming cut 2 bases from V and 9 bases from J; bases unmatched to any gene: 4. This CDR3 is 15 amino acids long. The germline CDR1 and CDR2 sequences are KGHDR and SFDVKD.